Presented here are 3 T cell receptor beta chains from one specimen sequenced in a study of beta chain features in type 1 diabetes. The investigators reverse transcribed all of the isolated RNA, so they sequenced expressed TCRB transcripts. Here immunoSEQ multiplex PCR was the method, and the copy in TCRdb shows in-frame clones only, minus some. In the table there are about 140,000 clones, roughly 9.7% of which are singletons. The specimen sequenced was central memory CD4+ T cells from blood. The receptors derive from a woman aged 40 to 50 in good health.

The V call is TRBV7-2, the J call TRBJ2-3, with 7 positions matching TRBD1. V lost 5 bases to trimming and J lost 7 bases; unmatched junction nucleotides: 6. The CDR3 runs 13 residues. Germline V gives CDR1 SGHTA, CDR2 FQGNSA. The CDR3 loop reads CASSTGAGYTQYF. The CDR3 DNA follows: TGTGCCAGCAGCACAGGGGCAGGTTATACGCAGTATTTT.

This clone has just a few counts. The DNA of the CDR3 is TGTGCCAGCAGCCTCAATCCAGAGGTCGCCTACGAGCAGTACTTC. Its translation: CASSLNPEVAYEQYF. The rearrangement joins TRBV7-2 to TRBJ2-7; no clear D. Germline V gene lookup returns CDR1 SGHTA and CDR2 FQGNSA. Trimming removed 5 bases at V and 2 bases at J, with 16 bases between. This CDR3 region has 15 residues.

There are a few counts of this clone. The rearrangement joins TRBV19 to TRBJ1-1; 8 nucleotides match TRBD1. V gave up 2 bases and J gave up 5 bases; unmatched junction bases: 7. The CDR3 has 15 residues. Germline V gives CDR1 LNHDA, CDR2 SQIVND (reference sequence). CDR3: CASSIIRTGLTEAFF. CDR3 bases: TGTGCCAGTAGTATAATAAGGACAGGGTTGACTGAAGCTTTCTTT.